A selection of T cell receptor beta chains follows, all from one sample in a study of blood T cell repertoires in COVID-19. Profiling relied on immunoSEQ multiplex PCR, and the TCRdb table lists in-frame clones only, not all of them. The repertoire consists of 150,000 or so clones, with around 87% occurring once and the leading ten covering roughly 15%. The sequenced sample consisted of peripheral blood. The origin of the receptors is a woman between 40 and 50 years old with acute or convalescent COVID-19. Each CDR3 is given with its conserved first and last residue.

cdr3_length j_call v_call cdr3_aa
15 TRBJ2-2 TRBV19 CASRTSGTGSGELFF
19 TRBJ2-6 TRBV19 CASSIRSQATDSGANVLTF
15 TRBJ1-1 TRBV7-2 CASSPRGKFTDEAFF
18 TRBJ2-3 TRBV18 CASSPRRGLAGHTDTQYF
14 TRBJ1-5 TRBV6-5 CASRTDRVNQPQHF
14 TRBJ1-1 TRBV5-1 CASSLDTMNTEAFF
15 TRBJ2-2 TRBV5-6 CASSLGDRKTGELFF
15 TRBJ1-6 TRBV6-5 CASSYSGQGDSPLHF
16 TRBJ1-2 TRBV2 CASMKGRGQGNYGYTF
15 TRBJ1-1 TRBV18 CASSPPTGRNTEAFF
15 TRBJ2-1 TRBV30 CALTRGQRNDDEQFF
14 TRBJ2-3 TRBV6-5 CASTDRFLTDTQYF
14 TRBJ1-1 TRBV2 CASMTLGGSTEAFF
16 TRBJ2-3 TRBV11-3 CASSLGTSVSTDTQYF
15 TRBJ2-4 TRBV5-6 CASSLRGLTKNIQYF
15 TRBJ2-7 TRBV30 CAWRSTGTGPSEQYF
16 TRBJ2-1 TRBV2 CASSAPIAGLVNEQFF
15 TRBJ1-6 TRBV21-1 CASSKPMGGRSPLHF
15 TRBJ1-5 TRBV5-6 CASSFGSDGNQPQHF
14 TRBJ2-3 TRBV6-5 CASSPAVREDTQYF
17 TRBJ2-2 TRBV9 CASSRPSGTENTGELFF
18 TRBJ2-2 TRBV27 CASSYRRGGFVWTGELFF
16 TRBJ1-6 TRBV11-3 CASSLVGSSYNSPLHF
17 TRBJ2-5 TRBV6-1 CASSERRYKGLQETQYF
13 TRBJ1-2 TRBV19 CASSISGGSGYTF
16 TRBJ1-1 TRBV19 CASSDPLRTGNTEAFF
12 TRBJ2-1 TRBV6-5 CASSYPGNEQFF
16 TRBJ2-7 TRBV7-8 CASSLGDTGVLGEQYF
14 TRBJ1-1 TRBV3-1/TRBV3-2 CASSQRQDGTEAFF
15 TRBJ2-1 TRBV20-1 CSASGSGRNYNEQFF
13 TRBJ2-2 TRBV9 CASSVDGRGELFF
17 TRBJ2-3 TRBV27 CASSSRGSGSQTDTQYF
16 TRBJ2-4 TRBV7-2 CASSFRLAGSKNIQYF
15 TRBJ2-1 TRBV2 CASRGFRDTLNEQFF
15 TRBJ2-3 TRBV27 CASSLLAGYADTQYF
13 TRBJ2-3 TRBV2 CASSHGLAWTQYF
13 TRBJ1-1 TRBV27 CASSLFGGTEAFF
14 TRBJ1-2 TRBV5-5 CASSLPTGVDGYTF
14 TRBJ1-2 TRBV5-4 CASSLVVEGGGYTF
14 TRBJ1-4 TRBV28 CASSKGDWAEKLFF
16 TRBJ1-5 TRBV5-1 CASSLQPRDSNQPQHF
15 TRBJ2-7 TRBV3-1/TRBV3-2 CASSQPAGVSYEQYF
13 TRBJ2-1 TRBV29-1 CSVESPVYNEQFF
13 TRBJ2-5 TRBV12-5 CASGLANFGTQYF
11 TRBJ2-5 TRBV7-9 CASSPGETQYF
12 TRBJ2-1 TRBV7-7 CASSPGLNEQFF
15 TRBJ1-2 TRBV6-5 CASSYSSGKRLGYTF
15 TRBJ2-3 TRBV12-5 CASGPFAGGTDTQYF
18 TRBJ2-6 TRBV7-9 CASIPTGTANTGANVLTF
15 TRBJ1-2 TRBV7-9 CASSLPDREIRGYTF
14 TRBJ2-7 TRBV2 CASVEWGVMQEQYF
19 TRBJ1-2 TRBV29-1 CSVDFGWGFRDRGSYGYTF
9 TRBJ1-5 TRBV6-4 CASRRPQHF
13 TRBJ2-2 TRBV6-5 CASSYDSTGELFF
14 TRBJ1-5 TRBV7-8 CASSSSGKGQPQHF
13 TRBJ2-3 TRBV7-2 CASSLPGSDTQYF
15 TRBJ1-4 TRBV5-8 CASSFPRQGNEKLFF
12 TRBJ1-1 TRBV2 CAGGVQNTEAFF